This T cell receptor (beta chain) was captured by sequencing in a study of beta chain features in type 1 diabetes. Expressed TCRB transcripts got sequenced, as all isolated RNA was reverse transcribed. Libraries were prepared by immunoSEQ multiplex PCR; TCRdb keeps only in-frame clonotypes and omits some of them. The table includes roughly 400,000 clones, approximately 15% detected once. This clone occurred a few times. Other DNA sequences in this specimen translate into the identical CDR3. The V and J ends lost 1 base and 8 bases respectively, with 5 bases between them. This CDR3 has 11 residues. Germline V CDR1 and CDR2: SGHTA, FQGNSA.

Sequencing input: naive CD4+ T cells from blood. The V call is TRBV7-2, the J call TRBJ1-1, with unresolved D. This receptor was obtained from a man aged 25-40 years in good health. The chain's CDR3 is CASSLGSEAFF. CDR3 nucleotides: TGTGCCAGCAGCTTAGGGTCGGAAGCTTTCTTT.